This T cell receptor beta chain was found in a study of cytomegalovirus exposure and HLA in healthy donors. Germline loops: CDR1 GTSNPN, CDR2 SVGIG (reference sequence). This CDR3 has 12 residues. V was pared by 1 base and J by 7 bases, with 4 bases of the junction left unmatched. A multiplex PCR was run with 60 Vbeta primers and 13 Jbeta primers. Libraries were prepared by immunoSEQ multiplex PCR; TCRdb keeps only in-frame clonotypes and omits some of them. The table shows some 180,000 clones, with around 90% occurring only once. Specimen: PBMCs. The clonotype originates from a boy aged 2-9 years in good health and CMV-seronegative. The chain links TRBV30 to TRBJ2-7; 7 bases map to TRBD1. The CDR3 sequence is CAWSDRGKEQYF. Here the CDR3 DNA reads TGTGCCTGGAGTGACAGGGGTAAAGAGCAGTACTTC.